The 25 T cell receptor beta chains below were found in one sample sequenced in a study of blood T cell repertoires in COVID-19. Clones were read by immunoSEQ multiplex PCR, and TCRdb kept only the in-frame ones, dropping some. The sample has 100,000 to 120,000 clones, 80% to 85% seen once; the top ten hold 30% to 45%. Material for sequencing was peripheral blood. The receptors were sampled from a man older than 75 with acute or convalescent COVID-19.

This clone has a count of ten or more. The rearrangement links TRBV6-5 to TRBJ2-7, with a weak D call TRBD1 (5 bases). Germline V CDR1 and CDR2: MNHEY, SVGAGI. V was shortened by 7 bases and J by 8 bases, with 21 bases between the two germline ends. This CDR3 region has 14 residues. Here the CDR3 reads CASIVNPTELKQYF. In DNA form, the CDR3 reads TGTGCCAGCATAGTCAACCCGACAGAGTTAAAGCAGTACTTC.

The V and J genes are TRBV18 and TRBJ1-6; 7 bases fit TRBD1. The CDR3 has 14 amino acids. V dropped 6 bases and J dropped 10; count of bases not matched to a gene: 9. Germline V gene sequence: CDR1 KGHSH, CDR2 LQKENI. The CDR3, as DNA: TGTGCCAGCTCGCAAACAGGGGCTCGATCACCCCTCCACTTT. Translating gives CASSQTGARSPLHF.

The gene calls are TRBV5-1 and TRBJ2-7, with D tentatively TRBD1 (5 bases). This CDR3 has 15 residues. V lost 2 bases to trimming and J lost 3 bases, with 15 bases between them. CDR1 and CDR2 from the germline V gene are SGHRS and YFSETQ. CDR3 sequence reads: CASSLGVNRVYEQYF. The CDR3 coding sequence is TGCGCCAGCAGCTTAGGGGTTAATCGGGTCTACGAGCAGTACTTC.

This clone was seen a single time. The rearrangement links TRBV7-3 to TRBJ1-4; 8 bases agree with TRBD1. After removal of 2 bases from V and 0 bases from J, the junction contained 5 bases not matched to a gene. Germline lookup yields CDR1 SGHTA and CDR2 FQGTGA. The CDR3 is 17 residues long. CDR3 in amino acids: CASSLQGAQPTNEKLFF. The CDR3 region has the DNA TGTGCCAGCAGCTTACAGGGGGCCCAGCCAACTAATGAAAAACTGTTTTTT.

This clone was picked up a small number of times. The chain couples TRBV7-9 to TRBJ2-1; TRBD2 matches at 13 bases. Trimming cost V 5 bases and J 5 bases; bases outside gene matches: 6. Germline-derived CDR1 and CDR2 are SEHNR and FQNEAQ (reference sequence). This CDR3 spans 16 amino acids. Here the CDR3 reads CASSDRGTSGNNEQFF. CDR3 bases: TGTGCCAGCAGCGACCGAGGGACTAGCGGGAACAATGAGCAGTTCTTC.

This clone has only one observation. The J gene is TRBJ2-7, the V gene TRBV6-5; 11 nucleotides match TRBD2. The CDR3 spans 14 residues. The germline V gene has CDR1 MNHEY and CDR2 SVGAGI. V was pared by 7 bases and J by 6 bases, with 8 bases of the junction left unmatched. The CDR3 bases are TGTGCCAGCACTCCGACTAGCGGGATCTCCGAGCAGTACTTC. Translating it yields CASTPTSGISEQYF.

V usage is TRBV6-1 and J usage is TRBJ1-1, with D unresolved. The V end was cut by 2 bases, the J end by 1 base, with 5 bases between. There are 13 residues in the CDR3. Germline lookup yields CDR1 MNHNS and CDR2 SASEGT. The CDR3 is CASSEIRNTEAFF. CDR3 nucleotides: TGTGCCAGCAGTGAAATCAGGAACACTGAAGCTTTCTTT.

The V gene is TRBV25-1, the J gene TRBJ1-1; D may be TRBD1 (5 bases). The CDR3 is made up of 13 amino acids. Looked up from germline, CDR1 is MGHDK and CDR2 is SYGVNS. The germline V and J ends were trimmed by 6 bases and 0 bases, with 8 bases remaining between them. CDR3 DNA: TGTGCCAGCAGGACAGAACTGAACACTGAAGCTTTCTTT. Protein product: CASRTELNTEAFF.

The sample holds one count of this clone. The CDR3 nucleotides are TGTGCCAGCAGCTTGAGGATTCCAGGGGGCGGCGAGCAGTACTTC. Residues: CASSLRIPGGGEQYF. The V and J genes are TRBV7-2 and TRBJ2-7, with 8 bases matching TRBD1. Looked up from germline, CDR1 is SGHTA and CDR2 is FQGNSA. Trimming cost V 3 bases and J 6 bases; bases outside gene matches: 10. CDR3 length equals 15 residues.

The rearrangement joins TRBV29-1 to TRBJ2-3, with 15 bases aligning to TRBD2. Germline V gene sequence: CDR1 SQVTM, CDR2 ANQGSEA. This CDR3 is built from 16 residues. J gave up 2 bases and V 7 bases, and 7 bases lay outside the gene matches. CDR3 residues: CSALGLAGGSTDTQYF. CDR3 nucleotide sequence: TGCAGCGCTTTGGGACTAGCGGGAGGCTCCACAGATACGCAGTATTTT.

The V gene is TRBV29-1, the J gene TRBJ2-1; D perhaps matches TRBD2 (6 bases). V shed 7 bases and J shed 2 bases, with 18 bases lying between them. CDR1 and CDR2 from the germline V gene are SQVTM and ANQGSEA. The CDR3 spans 15 residues. The CDR3 sequence is CSAISAGRTYNEQFF. CDR3 coding DNA: TGCAGCGCCATTAGCGCGGGACGAACCTACAATGAGCAGTTCTTC.

The chain has TRBV4-3 and TRBJ1-4, with D uncertain. Germline V gene data show CDR1 as LGHNA and CDR2 as YSLEER. Deletions cut 0 bases from V and 7 bases from J, with 12 bases between. The CDR3 is made up of 15 amino acids. The CDR3 is CASSQDERLGEKLFF. In DNA form, the CDR3 reads TGCGCCAGCAGCCAAGATGAGCGTTTAGGTGAAAAACTGTTTTTT.

This chain links TRBV28 with TRBJ2-7; 16 nucleotides agree with TRBD2. The germline CDR1 and CDR2 sequences are MDHEN and SYDVKM. The CDR3 consists of 14 residues. The V and J ends lost 8 bases and 2 bases, in that order; junction bases with no gene match: 0. The CDR3 reads CASGTSGRAYEQYF. The CDR3 DNA reads as TGTGCCAGCGGGACTAGCGGGAGGGCCTACGAGCAGTACTTC.

V is TRBV29-1 and J is TRBJ1-4; the D is unclear. V was trimmed by 6 bases and J by 7 bases, leaving 15 bases between them. The CDR3 extends over 13 amino acids. Germline assignment: CDR1 SQVTM and CDR2 ANQGSEA. CDR3 DNA: TGCAGCGTCGACATCGGTTCTCGTGAAAAACTGTTTTTT. It is translated as CSVDIGSREKLFF. The entire variable domain, with the rest obtained from reference TRBV29-1 and TRBJ1-4, is as follows: SAVISQKPSRDICQRGTSLTIQCQVDSQVTMMFWYRQQPGQSLTLIATANQGSEATYESGFVIDKFPISRPNLTFSTLTVSNMSPEDSSIYLCSVDIGSREKLFFGSGTQLSVL.

V gene TRBV5-8 combines with J gene TRBJ1-2, with D uncertain. V lost 1 base and J lost 0, with 16 bases in between. The CDR3 contains 17 residues. CDR1 is SGHTS, CDR2 YDEGEE, per germline. The chain's CDR3 is CASSLLGRWNANYGYTF. The CDR3 region has the DNA TGTGCCAGCAGCTTGCTTGGCAGGTGGAACGCTAACTATGGCTACACCTTC.

The chain combines TRBV27 with TRBJ2-3; D may be TRBD1 (6 bases). The CDR3 has 12 amino acids. The ends were cut back, 5 bases at V and 9 bases at J, with 12 bases in the middle. In germline, CDR1 is MNHEY, CDR2 SMNVEV (reference sequence). CDR3 protein: CASSARGSTQYF. The CDR3 nucleotides are TGTGCCAGCAGTGCCAGGGGTTCGACGCAGTATTTT.

This clone appeared many times. The chain employs TRBV7-9 and TRBJ2-7; TRBD1 is a possible D gene (6 bases). This CDR3 has 18 amino acids. Germline V lookup: CDR1 SEHNR, CDR2 FQNEAQ (reference sequence). The V gene lost 1 base and the J gene lost 0 bases, with 19 bases spanning the gap. The CDR3 nucleotides are TGTGCCAGCAGCTTAGATGCGTTGGGACACAAAAGCTCCTACGAGCAGTACTTC. It translates to CASSLDALGHKSSYEQYF. Full variable domain (missing parts from reference TRBV7-9 and TRBJ2-7): DTGVSQNPRHKITKRGQNVTFRCDPISEHNRLYWYRQTLGQGPEFLTYFQNEAQLEKSRLLSDRFSAERPKGSFSTLEIQRTEQGDSAMYLCASSLDALGHKSSYEQYFGPGTRLTVT.

V is TRBV7-2 and J is TRBJ2-3; 10 positions agree with TRBD2. Germline V gives CDR1 SGHTA, CDR2 FQGNSA. The CDR3 totals 16 residues. V dropped 5 bases and J dropped 5; count of bases not matched to a gene: 10. The CDR3 sequence is CASSQGIAGGIDTQYF. The DNA of the CDR3 is TGTGCCAGCAGCCAGGGGATAGCGGGAGGTATAGATACGCAGTATTTT.

This chain joins TRBV12-3 or TRBV12-4 and TRBJ1-5; D is undetermined. CDR3 length: 12 residues. Trimming shortened V by 5 bases and J by 5 bases, and 7 bases separated the two germline ends. Written as DNA, the CDR3 is TGTGCCAGCAGTCCCGAGTATCAGCCCCAGCATTTT. It is translated as CASSPEYQPQHF.

V is TRBV4-3 and J is TRBJ1-4; D is unresolved. V dropped 0 bases and J dropped 7 bases, with 12 bases sitting between them. The CDR3 has 15 residues. Germline V gene lookup returns CDR1 LGHNA and CDR2 YSLEER. The CDR3 bases are TGCGCCAGCAGCCAAGATGGAGGGAAAGGTGAAAAACTGTTTTTT. It encodes CASSQDGGKGEKLFF.

This clone appeared once. J is TRBJ1-2 and V is TRBV29-1; D ambiguous. CDR3 length: 13 residues. Trimming stripped 7 bases from V and 0 bases from J, with 12 bases between. Germline V gives CDR1 SQVTM, CDR2 ANQGSEA. The CDR3: CSDLTVANYGYTF. CDR3 in DNA: TGCAGCGATCTGACTGTAGCTAACTATGGCTACACCTTC.

The chain couples TRBV7-6 to TRBJ1-5, with D tentatively TRBD1 (5 bases). Trimming removed 1 base from V and 3 bases from J, with 13 bases in between. The CDR3 is 16 amino acids. Germline loops: CDR1 SGHVS, CDR2 FNYEAQ. The CDR3 DNA reads TGTGCCAGCAGCTTAGGACCAACAGGAACCAATCAGCCCCAGCATTTT. Translating it yields CASSLGPTGTNQPQHF.

This chain links TRBV5-1 with TRBJ1-1; 7 bases map to TRBD1. The CDR3 length is 14 residues. CDR1 SGHRS and CDR2 YFSETQ come from the germline V gene. Trimming at V came to 4 bases and at J to 0 bases, leaving 3 bases not matched to a gene. CDR3 DNA sequence: TGCGCCAGCAGCAGGGACAGACTGAACACTGAAGCTTTCTTT. As protein: CASSRDRLNTEAFF.

This chain links TRBV5-1 with TRBJ1-1; perhaps TRBD1 as D (5 bases). The CDR3 loop spans 15 amino acids. The V and J ends lost 0 bases and 0 bases respectively, with 9 bases between them. In germline, CDR1 is SGHRS, CDR2 YFSETQ. Here the CDR3 DNA reads TGCGCCAGCAGCTTGGGACAGCCCATGAACACTGAAGCTTTCTTT. Amino acids: CASSLGQPMNTEAFF. Filled out from reference TRBV5-1 and TRBJ1-1, the complete variable domain reads KAGVTQTPRYLIKTRGQQVTLSCSPISGHRSVSWYQQTPGQGLQFLFEYFSETQRNKGNFPGRFSGRQFSNSRSEMNVSTLELGDSALYLCASSLGQPMNTEAFFGQGTRLTVV.

In DNA, the CDR3 is TGTGCCAGCAGCCGAGACAACTACAATGAGCAGTTCTTC. This translates into CASSRDNYNEQFF. The chain has TRBV7-3 and TRBJ2-1; D uncertain. V was clipped by 5 bases and J by 3 bases, with 8 bases between them. Germline V gives CDR1 SGHTA, CDR2 FQGTGA. The CDR3 spans 13 residues.